One T cell receptor (beta chain) is described in this entry. What it binds is unknown. This entry belongs to a study of cytomegalovirus exposure and HLA in healthy donors. Findings and caveats of the study: In an earlier analysis, about 87% or about 30%: the productive usage of most TCR beta V segments. Reportedly, fewer N-insertions than the roughly 600-donor mean appeared in an Asian-associated ancestry cluster in a later analysis. Analysis was performed later, and it showed HLA-associated TCR beta chains to be more clonally expanded than equally common others.

The V and J ends lost 6 bases and 0 bases respectively, with 11 bases between them. The CDR3 runs to 15 residues. Germline CDR1 is MRHNA and CDR2 is SNTAGT. 13 Jbeta primers and 60 Vbeta primers were used for the PCR. TCRdb's table, derived via immunoSEQ multiplex PCR, lists solely in-frame clones and lacks some. The sample yields around 180,000 clones, around four fifths seen once. The TCR originated in a woman aged 45-65 years in good health and CMV-seropositive. The rearrangement links TRBV6-4 to TRBJ2-2, with D perhaps TRBD1 (5 bases). The specimen sequenced was PBMCs. CDR3 DNA sequence: TGTGCCAGCAGACAAGGGGCGGCGAACACCGGGGAGCTGTTTTTT. As protein: CASRQGAANTGELFF.